This T cell receptor beta chain was retrieved from a study of T cell responses to AZD1222 COVID-19 vaccine. Study-level points and caveats: Targeting of unmutated variant regions was reportedly seen in nearly half of spike-specific TCRs. In a largely white British group with more females than males, clonal diversity was possibly underestimated. Spike-specific TCR breadth and depth grew following two AZD1222 doses. Only a handful of AZD1222 recipients were seropositive at baseline.

On this clone itself: Its antigen is not identified.

Assay: immunoSEQ multiplex PCR; the TCRdb copy retains only in-frame clones and omits some. The profile shows 65,000 to 95,000 clones, approximately 85% of them singletons. The material sequenced was peripheral blood, taken 28 days after the second AZD1222 dose. The origin of this receptor is an adult who received the AZD1222 COVID-19 vaccine.

In DNA form, the CDR3 reads TGTGCCAGCACGACAGGGACCAATCAGCCCCAGCATTTT. Translating gives CASTTGTNQPQHF. V and J are TRBV2 and TRBJ1-5, with 7 positions matching TRBD1. Trimming at V came to 7 bases and at J to 3 bases, leaving 3 bases not matched to a gene. CDR1 and CDR2 from the germline V gene are SNHLY and FYNNEI. The length of the CDR3 is 13 residues.